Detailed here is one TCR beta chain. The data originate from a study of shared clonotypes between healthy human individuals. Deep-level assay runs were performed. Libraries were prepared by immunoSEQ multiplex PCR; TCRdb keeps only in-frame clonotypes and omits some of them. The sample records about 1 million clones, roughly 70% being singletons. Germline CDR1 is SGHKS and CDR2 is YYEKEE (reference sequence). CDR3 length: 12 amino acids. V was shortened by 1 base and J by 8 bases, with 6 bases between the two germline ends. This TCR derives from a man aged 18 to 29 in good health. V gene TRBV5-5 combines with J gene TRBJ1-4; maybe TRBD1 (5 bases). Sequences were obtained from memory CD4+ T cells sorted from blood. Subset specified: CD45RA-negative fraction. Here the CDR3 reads CASSLKGEKLFF. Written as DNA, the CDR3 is TGTGCCAGCAGCTTGAAGGGGGAAAAACTGTTTTTT.